This T cell receptor (beta chain) is drawn from a study of blood T cell repertoires in COVID-19. Turning to the study itself: Italy, Spain and the United States were the sources of the convalescent and acute COVID-19 samples.

The germline V gene has CDR1 PRHDT and CDR2 FYEKMQ (reference sequence). Trimming took 5 bases from V and 8 from J, leaving 27 bases between them. The CDR3 totals 17 residues. Clinical histories supplied by participants themselves formed the basis of cohort assignment. Using immunoSEQ multiplex PCR, the repertoire was profiled, and TCRdb retains in-frame clones only, with some absent. The sample has around 250,000 clones, roughly 83% seen once. The sequence was collected from a woman between 50 and 59 years old who had recovered from COVID-19. Material: PBMCs or T cells enriched from blood (not recorded which). This chain links TRBV13 with TRBJ1-2; maybe TRBD1 (6 bases). Here the CDR3 reads CASSEAGTKKGTRGYTF. Here the CDR3 DNA reads TGTGCCAGCAGCGAGGCAGGGACAAAGAAAGGGACTAGAGGCTACACCTTC.